One sample yielded the 22 T cell receptor beta chains listed below, sequenced in a study of blood T cell repertoires in COVID-19. Clones were sequenced by immunoSEQ multiplex PCR, and TCRdb holds only the in-frame ones, with some missing. The sample lists 470,000 or so clones; around 90% were seen once. Input material: PBMCs or T cells enriched from blood (not recorded which). The receptors here all came from a woman aged 18-29 years with acute COVID-19.

The V call is TRBV5-1, the J call TRBJ2-1; maybe TRBD2 (5 bases). Germline V gives CDR1 SGHRS, CDR2 YFSETQ. V lost 0 bases and J lost 8, with 21 bases in between. CDR3 length: 17 residues. CDR3 protein: CASSLALGLTIRDEQFF. CDR3 bases: TGCGCCAGCAGCTTGGCCTTAGGACTCACTATTAGGGATGAGCAGTTCTTC.

The rearrangement links TRBV6-1 to TRBJ2-7; perhaps TRBD1 as D (5 bases). CDR1 MNHNS and CDR2 SASEGT come from the germline V gene. V lost 3 bases and J lost 3, with 12 bases in between. CDR3 size: 14 residues. CDR3 region: CASSEVLTDYEQYF. CDR3 sequence (DNA): TGTGCCAGCAGTGAGGTTTTGACAGACTACGAGCAGTACTTC.

The V gene is TRBV18, the J gene TRBJ1-2; 9 bases are shared with TRBD1. CDR1 KGHSH and CDR2 LQKENI come from the germline V gene. V gave up 5 bases and J gave up 0 bases; unmatched junction bases: 1. The CDR3 runs to 14 residues. CDR3 bases: TGTGCCAGCTCAGGACAGGGGTCTAACTATGGCTACACCTTC. Residues: CASSGQGSNYGYTF.

This rearrangement joins TRBV2 to TRBJ1-1; D not certain. The germline V and J ends were trimmed by 7 bases and 0 bases, with 9 bases remaining between them. The CDR3 runs to 13 residues. Looked up from germline, CDR1 is SNHLY and CDR2 is FYNNEI. The CDR3 region is CASIELVNTEAFF. The CDR3 DNA follows: TGTGCCAGCATCGAGCTGGTGAACACTGAAGCTTTCTTT.

This clone has a handful of counts. The chain combines TRBV6-6 with TRBJ1-5; 7 nucleotides line up with TRBD1. CDR3 length equals 15 residues. CDR1 is MNHNY and CDR2 is SVGAGI in the germline V gene (reference sequence). Trimming cost V 5 bases and J 5 bases; bases outside gene matches: 9. The CDR3 DNA is TGTGCCAGCAGTCCCATGACAGGGTTGGATCAGCCCCAGCATTTT. Amino acids: CASSPMTGLDQPQHF.

The V call is TRBV10-3, the J call TRBJ1-1, with TRBD1 identical over 8 bases. This CDR3 is 12 amino acids long. Germline lookup yields CDR1 ENHRY and CDR2 SYGVKD. The CDR3 coding sequence is TGTGCGTCCGGACAGGGATCGGCTGAAGCTTTCTTT. As protein: CASGQGSAEAFF.

The rearrangement links TRBV27 to TRBJ2-7, with a tentative D call TRBD2 (6 bases). The CDR3 runs 15 residues. Trimming cost V 3 bases and J 4 bases, with 16 bases left between them. CDR1 MNHEY and CDR2 SMNVEV come from the germline V gene (reference sequence). CDR3 sequence reads: CASSFLSEGVYEQYF. In DNA form, the CDR3 reads TGTGCCAGCAGTTTCTTATCGGAGGGAGTATACGAGCAGTACTTC.

The chain carries TRBV27 and TRBJ2-6, with D maybe TRBD2 (5 bases). Looked up from germline, CDR1 is MNHEY and CDR2 is SMNVEV (reference sequence). This CDR3 spans 16 amino acids. Between the trimmed V and J ends, which lost 3 bases and 1 base, there was a span of 10 bases. The CDR3 DNA reads as TGTGCCAGCAGTTTTTCCCCGGGGTCTGGGGCCAACGTCCTGACTTTC. Translation gives CASSFSPGSGANVLTF. The whole variable domain, filled in from reference TRBV27 and TRBJ2-6, reads EAQVTQNPRYLITVTGKKLTVTCSQNMNHEYMSWYRQDPGLGLRQIYYSMNVEVTDKGDVPEGYKVSRKEKRNFPLILESPSPNQTSLYFCASSFSPGSGANVLTFGAGSRLTVL.

A remark on this clone: One end of the junction is discordant with germline, which a read error may explain. The genes are TRBV7-7 and TRBJ1-1; D gene uncertain. The germline V gene encodes CDR1 SSHAT and CDR2 FNYEAQ (reference sequence). The CDR3 is made up of 13 amino acids. This CDR3 reads CASSSQWNTEAFF. CDR3 DNA sequence: TGTGCTAGCAGCTCACAGTGGAACACTGAAGCTTTCTTT.

The chain uses TRBV7-2 and TRBJ2-7, with TRBD1 identical over 8 bases. This CDR3 is 15 amino acids long. The germline V gene encodes CDR1 SGHTA and CDR2 FQGNSA. The junction had 7 bases not matched to a gene; V was cut back by 5 bases and J by 1 base. CDR3 region: CASSPDWDRSYEQYF. For the CDR3, the DNA is TGTGCCAGCAGCCCAGATTGGGACAGGTCCTACGAGCAGTACTTC.

The chain uses TRBV16 and TRBJ2-7, with 9 bases that match TRBD2. The CDR3 length is 14 residues. Unmatched junction bases numbered 4, after V lost 2 bases and J lost 5 bases. The V gene's germline CDR1 is KGHSY and CDR2 FQNENV. CDR3 amino acids: CASSQGLAGNEQYF. DNA of the CDR3: TGTGCCAGCAGCCAAGGGCTAGCGGGAAACGAGCAGTACTTC.

This chain joins TRBV19 and TRBJ2-5; TRBD1 might be the D (7 bases). This CDR3 is built from 14 residues. V shed 9 bases and J shed 5 bases, with 19 bases lying between them. CDR1 is LNHDA and CDR2 is SQIVND in the germline V gene (reference sequence). DNA of the CDR3: TGTGCCAGCAGGGGGGTCGGCCAGCGCGAGACCCAGTACTTC. Translation gives CASRGVGQRETQYF.

The J gene is TRBJ2-7, the V gene TRBV27, with D perhaps matching TRBD1 (5 bases). V was shortened by 2 bases and J by 8 bases, with 13 bases between the two germline ends. CDR3 size: 13 residues. Germline CDR1 reads MNHEY; CDR2 reads SMNVEV (reference sequence). The CDR3 DNA reads as TGTGCCAGCAGTTTAGATAGGCAGGGTCAGCAGTACTTC. It encodes CASSLDRQGQQYF.

This clone is a singleton in its sample. CDR3 loop: CASSLRTSEQYF. The CDR3 nucleotides read TGCGCCAGCAGCTTGCGCACGAGCGAGCAGTACTTC. The J gene is TRBJ2-7, the V gene TRBV5-1, with no clear D. Trimming stripped 1 base from V and 6 bases from J, with 8 bases between. Per germline, CDR1 SGHRS and CDR2 YFSETQ. CDR3 length: 12 residues.

This clone was seen more than once but under ten times. This chain links TRBV30 with TRBJ1-5; 8 bases match TRBD1. With 3 bases clipped from V and 3 bases from J, the junction kept 7 bases outside the gene matches. Germline CDR1 GTSNPN, CDR2 SVGIG (reference sequence). This CDR3 is built from 15 residues. This chain's CDR3 is CAWSPTGVTNQPQHF. CDR3 in DNA: TGTGCCTGGAGCCCGACAGGGGTGACCAATCAGCCCCAGCATTTT.

This chain joins TRBV10-3 and TRBJ2-2; TRBD2 matches at 14 bases. The V segment lost 9 bases and the J segment 7 bases; nucleotides outside the gene matches: 7. The CDR3 extends over 15 amino acids. From germline, CDR1 is ENHRY and CDR2 SYGVKD. The CDR3, as DNA: TGTGCCATTGGGGGACTAGCGGGAGTCGACGGGGAGCTGTTTTTT. Its protein product is CAIGGLAGVDGELFF.

V is TRBV25-1 and J is TRBJ1-2, with TRBD1 as a possible D gene (5 bases). V dropped 3 bases and J dropped 4 bases, with 12 bases sitting between them. This CDR3 has 14 amino acids. The germline V gene encodes CDR1 MGHDK and CDR2 SYGVNS. In DNA form, the CDR3 reads TGTGCCAGCAGTGATTGGGGCGAAGCCTATGGCTACACCTTC. This translates into CASSDWGEAYGYTF.

The chain couples TRBV6-5 to TRBJ2-3, with 9 bases identical to TRBD1. Germline V gene data show CDR1 as MNHEY and CDR2 as SVGAGI. The V gene end was trimmed by 6 bases and the J gene end by 3 bases; junction bases not matched to a gene: 7. This CDR3 comprises 15 residues. The CDR3 nucleotides are TGTGCCAGCAGACGCCGGGACAGGGAAACAGATACGCAGTATTTT. Translated: CASRRRDRETDTQYF.

The chain employs TRBV5-1 and TRBJ2-3; TRBD1 matches 8 bases. The V and J ends lost 3 bases and 3 bases, in that order; junction bases with no gene match: 6. There are 15 residues in the CDR3. The V gene's germline CDR1 is SGHRS and CDR2 YFSETQ. The CDR3 reads CASSSDRVGTDTQYF. The CDR3 DNA follows: TGCGCCAGCAGCTCGGACAGGGTTGGAACAGATACGCAGTATTTT.

This clone is a singleton in its sample. This chain uses TRBV7-9 with TRBJ2-2, with TRBD2 identical over 11 bases. From germline, CDR1 is SEHNR and CDR2 FQNEAQ (reference sequence). The CDR3 covers 17 residues. J was trimmed by 2 bases and V by 5 bases; bases with no gene match: 7. The DNA for the CDR3 is TGTGCCAGCAGCATATCCGGGACTAGCGGAAACACCGGGGAGCTGTTTTTT. Translated, it gives CASSISGTSGNTGELFF.

The chain carries TRBV28 and TRBJ1-1; 8 positions agree with TRBD1. The CDR3 is made up of 13 amino acids. Germline-derived CDR1 and CDR2 are MDHEN and SYDVKM. Germline trimming cut 6 bases from V and 5 bases from J; bases unmatched to any gene: 5. The CDR3 DNA follows: TGTGCCAGCAGGTACAGGGGGGGGACTGAAGCTTTCTTT. Protein sequence: CASRYRGGTEAFF.

The chain couples TRBV29-1 to TRBJ1-1; TRBD1 might be the D (5 bases). The V gene's germline CDR1 is SQVTM and CDR2 ANQGSEA. The V gene lost 5 bases and the J gene lost 5 bases, with 12 bases spanning the gap. The CDR3 totals 12 residues. The DNA of the CDR3 is TGCAGCGTTCGGGCAGGGAGGACTGAAGCTTTCTTT. Its protein is CSVRAGRTEAFF.